Listed here is a single T cell receptor (beta chain). The sample comes from a study of blood T cell repertoires in COVID-19. In the study's own analysis: Nucleated cell number was recorded as an estimate derived from reference gene primer amplification. Sequencing used immunoSEQ multiplex PCR; TCRdb keeps in-frame clones, though not all of them. V, J and clone size were drawn from that table, and D and trimming were deduced from the DNA. Here the sample spans about 190,000 clones, around 85% being singletons. Trimming removed 7 bases from V and 6 bases from J, with 7 bases in between. This CDR3 spans 11 amino acids.

The rearrangement uses TRBV12-3 or TRBV12-4 and TRBJ2-1, with D unresolved. This receptor was identified in a woman aged 45-65 years with acute or convalescent COVID-19. Sequenced material: peripheral blood. CDR3 DNA sequence: TGTGCCAGCACCGCCGGCAATGAGCAGTTCTTC. Translating gives CASTAGNEQFF.